This T cell receptor beta chain stems from a study of blood T cell repertoires in COVID-19. The method was immunoSEQ multiplex PCR; TCRdb's version includes in-frame clones alone and lacks a portion of them. The sample records under 350,000 clones, approximately 86% being singletons. CDR3 length equals 15 residues. Germline CDR1 MDHEN, CDR2 SYDVKM. V trimming: 6 bases; J trimming: 3 bases; junction bases outside the gene matches: 11. Sequences were obtained from PBMCs or T cells enriched from blood (not recorded which). This sequence originates from a middle-aged woman with acute COVID-19. V and J are TRBV28 and TRBJ2-7, with 7 bases fitting TRBD1. The CDR3 DNA reads as TGTGCCAGCAGCCTATCCAGGGGGTTACGCTACGAGCAGTACTTC. Amino acid sequence: CASSLSRGLRYEQYF. Full variable domain (missing parts from reference TRBV28 and TRBJ2-7): DVKVTQSSRYLVKRTGEKVFLECVQDMDHENMFWYRQDPGLGLRLIYFSYDVKMKEKGDIPEGYSVSREKKERFSLILESASTNQTSMYLCASSLSRGLRYEQYFGPGTRLTVT.